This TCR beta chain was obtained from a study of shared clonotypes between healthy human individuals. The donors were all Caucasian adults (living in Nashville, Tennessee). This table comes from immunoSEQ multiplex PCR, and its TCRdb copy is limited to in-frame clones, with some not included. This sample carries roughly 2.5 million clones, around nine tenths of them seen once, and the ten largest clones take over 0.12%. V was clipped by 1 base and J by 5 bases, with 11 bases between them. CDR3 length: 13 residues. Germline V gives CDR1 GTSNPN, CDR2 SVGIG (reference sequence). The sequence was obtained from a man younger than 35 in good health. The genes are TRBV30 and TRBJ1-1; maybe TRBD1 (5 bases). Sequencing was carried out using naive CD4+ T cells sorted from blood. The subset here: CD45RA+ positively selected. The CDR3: CAWSAGGKTEAFF. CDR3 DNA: TGTGCCTGGAGTGCCGGGGGTAAAACTGAAGCTTTCTTT. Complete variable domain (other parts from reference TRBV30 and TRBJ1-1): SQTIHQWPATLVQPVGSPLSLECTVEGTSNPNLYWYRQAAGRGLQLLFYSVGIGQISSEVPQNLSASRPQDRQFILSSKKLLLSDSGFYLCAWSAGGKTEAFFGQGTRLTVV.